These 14 T cell receptor beta chains originate from one sample sequenced in a study of CD8+CD57+ T cells in acquired aplastic anemia (dated by TCRdb to 2016 to 2019). Expansion of CD8+CD57+ cells had been shown by flow cytometry in the patients chosen for sequencing. The sequencing machine was an Illumina HiSeq 2000. Profiling of TCR beta VDJ combinations and CDR3 sequences used genomic DNA as the template. Using fastp at Q25 and MiXCR, TCRdb reprocessed the public reads and kept productive beta chains. Entries that share a CDR3 protein sequence are merged under the most common genes and DNA. The sample has 450,000 to 550,000 distinct CDR3 sequences on record, around 32% of them singletons. Nearly 0.85% of the sample rests with the top ten. The sequencing sample was made of sorted CD4+, CD8+, or CD8+CD57+ T cells (not recorded which) from PBMCs. The receptors derive from a human donor with aplastic anemia.

This clonotype was seen more than once but under ten times. The chain carries TRBV30 and TRBJ1-6; unclear D gene. The CDR3 spans 14 residues. Per the germline V gene, CDR1 is GTSNPN and CDR2 is SVGIG (reference sequence). V was trimmed by 0 bases and J by 10 bases, leaving 13 bases between them. The CDR3 nucleotides read TGTGCCTGGAGTGTAGACACTCGGAAGTCACCCCTCCACTTT. It yields the protein CAWSVDTRKSPLHF.

V is TRBV5-6 and J is TRBJ2-3; 8 bases align to TRBD2. The CDR3 is 17 amino acids. The V segment lost 6 bases and the J segment 4 bases; nucleotides outside the gene matches: 16. Germline V gene sequence: CDR1 SGHDT, CDR2 YYEEEE. CDR3 nucleotide sequence: TGTGCCAGCACCGTCCCGGGACTAGTCGGACGGCCAGATACGCAGTATTTT. Protein product: CASTVPGLVGRPDTQYF.

The chain has TRBV2 and TRBJ2-5, with D possibly TRBD1 on 6 matching bases. The CDR3 loop spans 16 amino acids. Deletions cut 6 bases from V and 3 bases from J, with 20 bases between. Germline V CDR1 and CDR2: SNHLY, FYNNEI. CDR3 nucleotide sequence: TGTGCCAGCAGCCAAGTGCCAGGGGCCTCCAAAGAGACCCAGTACTTC. Translating it yields CASSQVPGASKETQYF.

The chain uses TRBV13 and TRBJ2-3, with TRBD2 matching over 7 bases. V dropped 6 bases and J dropped 9; count of bases not matched to a gene: 9. The germline V gene has CDR1 PRHDT and CDR2 FYEKMQ (reference sequence). The CDR3 loop spans 13 amino acids. CDR3: CASRLTAGKTQYF. Here the CDR3 DNA reads TGTGCCAGCAGATTAACAGCGGGAAAGACGCAGTATTTT.

The genes are TRBV10-1 and TRBJ2-5; no firm D call. This CDR3 spans 14 amino acids. V gave up 0 bases and J gave up 4 bases, with 9 bases separating them. The germline V gene encodes CDR1 WNHNN and CDR2 SYGVQD (reference sequence). The CDR3 is CASSESGQRETQYF. The CDR3 bases are TGCGCCAGCAGTGAGTCTGGTCAGAGAGAGACCCAGTACTTC.

The table lists this clonotype with many counts. The rearrangement joins TRBV10-1 to TRBJ2-2; the match to TRBD2 covers 12 bases. V dropped 4 bases and J dropped 3; count of bases not matched to a gene: 6. This CDR3 has 17 amino acids. Per the germline V gene, CDR1 is WNHNN and CDR2 is SYGVQD (reference sequence). The CDR3 loop reads CASSGIPSGRDTGELFF. In DNA, the CDR3 is TGCGCCAGCAGTGGTATTCCTAGCGGGAGGGACACCGGGGAGCTGTTTTTT.

V usage is TRBV2 and J usage is TRBJ2-3; unclear D gene. In germline, CDR1 is SNHLY, CDR2 FYNNEI. The CDR3 consists of 17 residues. Trimming removed 0 bases at V and 0 bases at J, with 13 bases between. The CDR3 reads CASSEALRQASTDTQYF. The CDR3 region has the DNA TGTGCCAGCAGTGAAGCGCTTCGGCAGGCAAGCACAGATACGCAGTATTTT.

This rearrangement joins TRBV20-1 to TRBJ2-1; D is ambiguous. CDR1 is DFQATT, CDR2 SNEGSKA, per germline (reference sequence). This CDR3 is 16 amino acids long. V gave up 0 bases and J gave up 0 bases, with 12 bases separating them. CDR3: CSARDKAANSYNEQFF. Here the CDR3 DNA reads TGCAGTGCTAGAGATAAGGCTGCGAACTCCTACAATGAGCAGTTCTTC.

This clonotype was seen repeatedly, ten times or more. V is TRBV10-1 and J is TRBJ1-1, with 9 bases fitting TRBD1. The CDR3 is made up of 15 amino acids. Germline CDR1 is WNHNN and CDR2 is SYGVQD (reference sequence). The ends lost 4 bases at V and 11 bases at J; junction bases unmatched: 14. CDR3 sequence: CASSGDRDRDGLAFF. The CDR3 nucleotides are TGCGCCAGCAGTGGGGACCGGGACAGGGACGGCTTGGCTTTCTTT.

The rearrangement joins TRBV11-2 to TRBJ2-3, with D maybe TRBD2 (5 bases). Germline V gene lookup returns CDR1 SGHAT and CDR2 FQNNGV. The CDR3 length is 15 residues. The germline V and J ends were trimmed by 0 bases and 2 bases, with 9 bases remaining between them. The CDR3 region is CASSLDGGYTDTQYF. CDR3 DNA sequence: TGTGCCAGCAGCTTAGATGGCGGGTACACAGATACGCAGTATTTT.

This clonotype came up a few times. The chain joins TRBV11-2 to TRBJ1-5; D might be TRBD1 (5 bases). CDR1 is SGHAT and CDR2 is FQNNGV in the germline V gene. V was shortened by 1 base and J by 1 base, with 17 bases between the two germline ends. This CDR3 contains 18 residues. CDR3 DNA sequence: TGTGCCAGCAGCTTAGTGAGTGGGGCCGGAGGGAGCAATCAGCCCCAGCATTTT. Its protein product is CASSLVSGAGGSNQPQHF.

This clonotype was picked up a small number of times. The junction departs from germline at one end; a sequencing error may be responsible. V is TRBV10-3 and J is TRBJ1-1, with a tentative D call TRBD1 (6 bases). Germline CDR1 is ENHRY and CDR2 is SYGVKD. This CDR3 region has 15 residues. CDR3 amino acids: CASSELGGLATEAFF. The CDR3 coding sequence is TGTGCCAGCAGTGAATTAGGGGGGTTGGCCACTGAAGCTTTCTTT.

V usage is TRBV29-1 and J usage is TRBJ1-6; 7 bases line up with TRBD1. The CDR3 spans 13 residues. Germline V gene data show CDR1 as SQVTM and CDR2 as ANQGSEA. With V trimmed by 8 bases and J by 5 bases, 6 bases remained unmatched. As DNA, the CDR3 is TGCAGCTTAAGCGGGACAGATAATTCACCCCTCCACTTT. It specifies CSLSGTDNSPLHF.

Many counts were recorded for this clonotype. The chain employs TRBV10-3 and TRBJ2-1, with D possibly being TRBD2 (6 bases). Germline loops: CDR1 ENHRY, CDR2 SYGVKD. This CDR3 is built from 12 residues. Trimming shortened V by 4 bases and J by 9 bases, and 10 bases separated the two germline ends. Here the CDR3 DNA reads TGTGCCATCAGTGGGACTACGGGTGAGCAGTTCTTC. It codes for CAISGTTGEQFF.